One and the same sample provided the 21 T cell receptor beta chains below, sequenced in a study of technical replicates of blood from several donors. Only in-frame clones appear in the TCRdb table, and some are missing; sequencing was by immunoSEQ multiplex PCR. The table has approximately 81,000 clones, 90% to 97% seen once. Sequenced: T cells isolated from PBMCs. The receptors derive from a human donor in good health.

The CDR3 DNA is TGTGCCAGCGGGGTTTACACTGAAGCTTTCTTT. Translated: CASGVYTEAFF. This chain links TRBV10-3 with TRBJ1-1, with D hard to call. Trimming shortened V by 10 bases and J by 3 bases, and 9 bases separated the two germline ends. CDR1 ENHRY and CDR2 SYGVKD come from the germline V gene. This CDR3 comprises 11 residues.

The chain recombines TRBV7-9 with TRBJ2-3; no reliable D call. CDR1 and CDR2 (germline): SEHNR, FQNEAQ (reference sequence). CDR3 length equals 13 residues. Trimming removed 5 bases from V and 6 bases from J, with 12 bases in between. As DNA, the CDR3 is TGTGCCAGCAGCCCTACCGCTGTTGATACGCAGTATTTT. The encoded protein is CASSPTAVDTQYF.

The chain combines TRBV19 with TRBJ1-2, with 12 bases that match TRBD1. With 6 bases clipped from V and 8 bases from J, the junction kept 10 bases outside the gene matches. CDR3 length: 15 residues. CDR1 LNHDA and CDR2 SQIVND come from the germline V gene (reference sequence). CDR3 DNA sequence: TGTGCCAGTAGCCCCCCGGGACAGGGGGCAAGAGGCTACACCTTC. It yields the protein CASSPPGQGARGYTF. The full variable domain, with the rest looked up from reference TRBV19 and TRBJ1-2, is DGGITQSPKYLFRKEGQNVTLSCEQNLNHDAMYWYRQDPGQGLRLIYYSQIVNDFQKGDIAEGYSVSREKKESFPLTVTSAQKNPTAFYLCASSPPGQGARGYTFGSGTRLTVV.

J is TRBJ2-5 and V is TRBV5-1; 7 bases agree with TRBD1. J was trimmed by 3 bases and V by 4 bases; bases with no gene match: 12. This CDR3 spans 16 amino acids. The germline V gene has CDR1 SGHRS and CDR2 YFSETQ. CDR3 loop: CASSPQPGQIKETQYF. For the CDR3, the DNA is TGCGCCAGCAGCCCACAACCGGGACAGATAAAAGAGACCCAGTACTTC.

This sequence joins TRBV19 and TRBJ1-4; 8 bases fit TRBD1. After removal of 4 bases from V and 10 bases from J, the junction contained 11 bases not matched to a gene. The CDR3 contains 15 residues. Germline V gene lookup returns CDR1 LNHDA and CDR2 SQIVND (reference sequence). CDR3 amino acids: CASSTGTGLLGKLFF. The DNA of the CDR3 is TGTGCCAGTAGTACAGGGACAGGACTCTTAGGAAAACTGTTTTTT.

This chain connects TRBV11-2 to TRBJ1-3; the match to TRBD1 covers 9 bases. The CDR3 is 16 residues long. V was pared by 6 bases and J by 5 bases, with 11 bases of the junction left unmatched. Germline CDR1 is SGHAT and CDR2 is FQNNGV. CDR3 in amino acids: CASRRPGQGARNTIYF. The CDR3 DNA reads as TGTGCCAGCAGAAGACCGGGACAGGGCGCGAGAAACACCATATATTTT. The entire variable domain, with the rest obtained from reference TRBV11-2 and TRBJ1-3, is as follows: EAGVAQSPRYKIIEKRQSVAFWCNPISGHATLYWYQQILGQGPKLLIQFQNNGVVDDSQLPKDRFSAERLKGVDSTLKIQPAKLEDSAVYLCASRRPGQGARNTIYFGEGSWLTVV.

The V call is TRBV5-6, the J call TRBJ2-1; D possibly corresponds to TRBD2 (6 bases). Trimming pared 1 base from V and 0 bases from J, leaving 20 bases between. This CDR3 contains 19 residues. CDR1 and CDR2 (germline): SGHDT, YYEEEE. CDR3 loop: CASSLRLSGEWSSYNEQFF. CDR3 in DNA: TGTGCCAGCAGCTTGAGGCTGTCGGGAGAGTGGAGCTCCTACAATGAGCAGTTCTTC.

The genes are TRBV7-9 and TRBJ2-3; 7 bases are a match to TRBD1. The CDR3 runs to 14 residues. The germline V gene has CDR1 SEHNR and CDR2 FQNEAQ (reference sequence). Trimming took 6 bases from V and 1 from J; bases not matched to a gene: 4. The CDR3 here is CASSLTGGTDTQYF. The CDR3 nucleotides are TGTGCCAGCAGTTTAACAGGGGGCACAGATACGCAGTATTTT.

V and J are TRBV28 and TRBJ1-2; D gene unclear. The germline V gene encodes CDR1 MDHEN and CDR2 SYDVKM. The CDR3 covers 11 residues. Deletions cut 2 bases from V and 7 bases from J, with 5 bases between. DNA for the CDR3: TGTGCCAGCAGTTTAAGCGCTGGCTACACCTTC. Translating it yields CASSLSAGYTF.

The rearrangement uses TRBV6-5 and TRBJ2-2; D ambiguous. V was cut by 3 bases and J by 5 bases, with 4 bases left in between. There are 12 residues in the CDR3. Germline CDR1 is MNHEY and CDR2 is SVGAGI. In nucleotides, the CDR3 is TGTGCCAGCAGTTATAGTACCGGGGAGCTGTTTTTT. This gives the protein CASSYSTGELFF.

Only one count was recorded for this clone. The V and J genes are TRBV6-6 and TRBJ2-5; 7 bases line up with TRBD1. Germline loops: CDR1 MNHNY, CDR2 SVGAGI (reference sequence). With V trimmed by 7 bases and J by 5 bases, 7 bases remained unmatched. The CDR3 length is 13 residues. The CDR3 loop is CASTKDRDETQYF. CDR3 nucleotides: TGTGCCAGCACCAAAGACAGGGACGAGACCCAGTACTTC.

The chain links TRBV28 to TRBJ2-7; TRBD1 matches at 8 bases. The CDR3 sequence is 17 residues long. V lost 1 base, J lost 3 bases, and 11 bases stayed unmatched. Germline values: CDR1 MDHEN, CDR2 SYDVKM. The CDR3 sequence: CASSLYYAGGLDYEQYF. For the CDR3, the DNA is TGTGCCAGCAGTTTATATTACGCAGGGGGCTTAGACTACGAGCAGTACTTC.

The gene calls are TRBV10-3 and TRBJ2-7, with D perhaps matching TRBD1 (5 bases). Trimming took 8 bases from V and 3 from J, leaving 11 bases between them. The CDR3 runs to 12 residues. CDR1 and CDR2 (germline): ENHRY, SYGVKD. Written as DNA, the CDR3 is TGTGCCATCGGCGTTCAGGGCTACGAGCAGTACTTC. It encodes CAIGVQGYEQYF.

The chain links TRBV29-1 to TRBJ2-5, with 10 positions matching TRBD2. V dropped 2 bases and J dropped 4; count of bases not matched to a gene: 1. Germline loops: CDR1 SQVTM, CDR2 ANQGSEA. The CDR3 totals 13 residues. The CDR3 sequence is CSVESGRGETQYF. The CDR3 coding sequence is TGCAGCGTTGAAAGCGGGAGGGGAGAGACCCAGTACTTC.

The V gene is TRBV9, the J gene TRBJ2-7; D is perhaps TRBD2 (6 bases). The germline gives CDR1 SGDLS, CDR2 YYNGEE. Deletions cut 6 bases from V and 5 bases from J, with 15 bases between. This CDR3 is 13 amino acids long. For the CDR3, the DNA is TGTGCCAGCAACCATCGGGGGAGCGACGAGCAGTACTTC. Its protein is CASNHRGSDEQYF.

This chain links TRBV6-5 with TRBJ1-2; D is ambiguous. This CDR3 spans 14 amino acids. Trimming took off 0 bases at V and 3 bases at J, with 8 bases between the two ends. Per germline, CDR1 MNHEY and CDR2 SVGAGI. CDR3 nucleotide sequence: TGTGCCAGCAGTTACTCGCAGGAATACTATGGCTACACCTTC. Translated: CASSYSQEYYGYTF.

This chain connects TRBV29-1 to TRBJ2-7; tentatively, D is TRBD1 (6 bases). With 7 bases removed from V and 3 bases from J, the gap between germline ends came to 16 bases. From germline, CDR1 is SQVTM and CDR2 ANQGSEA. The CDR3 is 13 amino acids. The CDR3 DNA reads TGCAGCGCACGGCCGGACAGTCTCTACGAGCAGTACTTC. It yields the protein CSARPDSLYEQYF.

The genes are TRBV4-1 and TRBJ2-1; tentatively, D is TRBD1 (5 bases). V lost 8 bases and J 0 bases, leaving 17 bases between the germline ends. The CDR3 totals 16 residues. In germline, CDR1 is MGHRA, CDR2 YSYEKL. The chain's CDR3 is CASSTVGRSSYNEQFF. For the CDR3, the DNA is TGCGCCAGCTCCACCGTGGGGCGAAGCTCCTACAATGAGCAGTTCTTC.

Turning to this clone: At one of its ends the junction is not consistent with the germline gene, which may arise from a read error. V gene TRBV7-7 combines with J gene TRBJ2-1, with 13 positions matching TRBD2. Germline values: CDR1 SSHAT, CDR2 FNYEAQ (reference sequence). The CDR3 loop spans 15 amino acids. This chain's CDR3 is CASSAGLAGVNEQFF. The DNA of the CDR3 is TGTGCTAGCAGCGCAGGACTAGCGGGAGTAAATGAGCAGTTCTTC.

The sample holds one count of this clone. The rearrangement joins TRBV9 to TRBJ2-1; weak D call: TRBD2 (6 bases). In germline, CDR1 is SGDLS, CDR2 YYNGEE. This CDR3 region has 16 residues. Deletions cut 2 bases from V and 7 bases from J, with 19 bases between. CDR3 region: CASSVRFRGEANEQFF. The CDR3 nucleotides read TGTGCCAGCAGCGTGCGTTTTCGCGGGGAGGCAAATGAGCAGTTCTTC.

The CDR3 loop is CASSQQTGTSYTYEQYF. As DNA, the CDR3 is TGCGCCAGCAGCCAACAAACCGGGACTTCTTATACCTACGAGCAGTACTTC. The chain carries TRBV4-1 and TRBJ2-7, with D perhaps TRBD2 (6 bases). V dropped 2 bases and J dropped 2 bases, with 19 bases sitting between them. The CDR3 runs 17 residues. CDR1 MGHRA and CDR2 YSYEKL come from the germline V gene.